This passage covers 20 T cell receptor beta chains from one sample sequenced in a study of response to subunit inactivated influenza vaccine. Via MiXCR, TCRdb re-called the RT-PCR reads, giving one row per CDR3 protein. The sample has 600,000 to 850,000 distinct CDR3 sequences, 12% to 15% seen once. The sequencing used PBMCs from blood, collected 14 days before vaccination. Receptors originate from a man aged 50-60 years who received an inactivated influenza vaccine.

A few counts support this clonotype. This CDR3 reads CASSQVLAAPGAYNEQFF. In nucleotides, the CDR3 is TGCGCCAGCAGCCAAGTGTTAGCGGCTCCGGGGGCTTACAATGAGCAGTTCTTC. This chain connects TRBV4-3 to TRBJ2-1; D may correspond to TRBD1 or TRBD2 (6 bases each). Trimming removed 1 base from V and 4 bases from J, with 20 bases in between. The CDR3 extends over 18 amino acids. From germline, CDR1 is LGHNA and CDR2 YSLEER.

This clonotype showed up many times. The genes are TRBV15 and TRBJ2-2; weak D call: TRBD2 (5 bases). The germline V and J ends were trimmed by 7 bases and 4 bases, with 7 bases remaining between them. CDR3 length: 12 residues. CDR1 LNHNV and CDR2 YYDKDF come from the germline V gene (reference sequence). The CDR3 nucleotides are TGTGCCACCATCGGGGTCACCGGGGAGCTGTTTTTT. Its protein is CATIGVTGELFF.

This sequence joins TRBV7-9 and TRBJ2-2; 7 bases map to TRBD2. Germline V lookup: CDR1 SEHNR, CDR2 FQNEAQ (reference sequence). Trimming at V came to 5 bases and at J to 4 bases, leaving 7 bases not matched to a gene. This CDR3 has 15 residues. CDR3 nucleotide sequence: TGTGCCAGCAGCACTGGGACTACCACCACCGGGGAGCTGTTTTTT. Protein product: CASSTGTTTTGELFF.

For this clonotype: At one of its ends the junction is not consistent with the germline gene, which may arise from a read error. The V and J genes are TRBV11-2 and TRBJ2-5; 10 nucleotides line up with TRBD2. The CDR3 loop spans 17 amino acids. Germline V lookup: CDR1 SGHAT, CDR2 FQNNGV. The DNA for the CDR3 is TGTGCCAGAAGCTTAGGAGTAAAGCGGGGGGGTTTAGAGACCCAGTACTTC. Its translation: CARSLGVKRGGLETQYF.

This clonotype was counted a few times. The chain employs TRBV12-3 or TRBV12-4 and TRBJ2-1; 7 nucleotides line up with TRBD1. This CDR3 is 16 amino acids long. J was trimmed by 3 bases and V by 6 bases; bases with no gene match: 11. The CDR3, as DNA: TGTGCCAGCAGGGCTGACAGGGACATATACTACAATGAGCAGTTCTTC. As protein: CASRADRDIYYNEQFF.

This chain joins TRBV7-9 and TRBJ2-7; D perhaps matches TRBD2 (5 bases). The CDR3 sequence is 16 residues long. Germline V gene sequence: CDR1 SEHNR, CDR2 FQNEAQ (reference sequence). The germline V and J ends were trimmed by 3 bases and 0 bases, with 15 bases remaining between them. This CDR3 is CASSFDWGESSYEQYF. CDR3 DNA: TGTGCCAGCAGCTTCGACTGGGGAGAAAGCTCCTACGAGCAGTACTTC.

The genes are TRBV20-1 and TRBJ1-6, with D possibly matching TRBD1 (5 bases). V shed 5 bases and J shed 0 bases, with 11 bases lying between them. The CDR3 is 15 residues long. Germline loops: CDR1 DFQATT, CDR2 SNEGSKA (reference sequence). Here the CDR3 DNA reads TGCAGTGCTGGGGGGGTCCGCTCCTATAATTCACCCCTCCACTTT. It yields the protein CSAGGVRSYNSPLHF.

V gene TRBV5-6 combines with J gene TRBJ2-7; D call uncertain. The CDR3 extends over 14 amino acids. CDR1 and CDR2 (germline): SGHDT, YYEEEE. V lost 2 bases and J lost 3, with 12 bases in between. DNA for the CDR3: TGTGCCAGCAGCTTAATGGTCAGAGGCTACGAGCAGTACTTC. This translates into CASSLMVRGYEQYF.

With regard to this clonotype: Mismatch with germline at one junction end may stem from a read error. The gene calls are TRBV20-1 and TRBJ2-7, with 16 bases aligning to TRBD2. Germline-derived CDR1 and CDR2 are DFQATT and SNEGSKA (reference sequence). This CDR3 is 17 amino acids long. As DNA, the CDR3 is TGCTGTGCTAGAGACCGATGGGGACTAGCGGGGGGGTACGAGCAGTACTTC. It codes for CCARDRWGLAGGYEQYF.

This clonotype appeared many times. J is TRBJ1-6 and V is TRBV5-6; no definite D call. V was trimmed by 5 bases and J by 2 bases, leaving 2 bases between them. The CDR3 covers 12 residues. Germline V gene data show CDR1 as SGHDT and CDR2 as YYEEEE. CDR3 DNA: TGTGCCAGCAGGACCTATAATTCACCCCTCCACTTT. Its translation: CASRTYNSPLHF.

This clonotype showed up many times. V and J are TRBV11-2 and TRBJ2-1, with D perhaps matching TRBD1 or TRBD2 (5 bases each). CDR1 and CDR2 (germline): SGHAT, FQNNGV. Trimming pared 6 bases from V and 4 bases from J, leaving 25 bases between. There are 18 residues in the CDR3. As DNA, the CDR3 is TGTGCCAGCAGAATCGCTTGGGGCGGGCGGCGCCGTTACAATGAGCAGTTCTTC. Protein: CASRIAWGGRRRYNEQFF. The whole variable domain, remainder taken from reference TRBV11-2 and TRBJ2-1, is EAGVAQSPRYKIIEKRQSVAFWCNPISGHATLYWYQQILGQGPKLLIQFQNNGVVDDSQLPKDRFSAERLKGVDSTLKIQPAKLEDSAVYLCASRIAWGGRRRYNEQFFGPGTRLTVL.

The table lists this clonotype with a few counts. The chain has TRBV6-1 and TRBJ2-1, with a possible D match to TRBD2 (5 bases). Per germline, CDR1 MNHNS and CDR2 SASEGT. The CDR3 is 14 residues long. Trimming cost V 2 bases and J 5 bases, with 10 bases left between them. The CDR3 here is CASSELAGHNEQFF. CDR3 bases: TGTGCCAGCAGTGAACTAGCAGGCCACAATGAGCAGTTCTTC.

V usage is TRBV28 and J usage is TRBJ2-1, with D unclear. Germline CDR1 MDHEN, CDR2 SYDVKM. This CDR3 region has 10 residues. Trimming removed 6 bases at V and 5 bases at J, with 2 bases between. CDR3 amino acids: CASSNNEQFF. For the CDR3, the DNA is TGTGCCAGCAGCAACAATGAGCAGTTCTTC.

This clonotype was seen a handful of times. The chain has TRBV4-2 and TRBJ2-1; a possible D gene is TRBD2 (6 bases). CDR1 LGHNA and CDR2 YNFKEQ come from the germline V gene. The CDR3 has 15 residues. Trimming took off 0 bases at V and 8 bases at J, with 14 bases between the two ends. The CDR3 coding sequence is TGTGCCAGCAGCCAAGACGGGCGGGGTAGTGATGAGCAGTTCTTC. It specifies CASSQDGRGSDEQFF.

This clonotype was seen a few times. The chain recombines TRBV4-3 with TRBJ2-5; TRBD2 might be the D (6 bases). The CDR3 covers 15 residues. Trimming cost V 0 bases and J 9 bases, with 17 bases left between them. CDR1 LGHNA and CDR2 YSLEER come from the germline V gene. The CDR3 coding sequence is TGCGCCAGCAGCCAAGATCAAGGTGCGGGGATTGCCCAGTACTTC. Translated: CASSQDQGAGIAQYF.

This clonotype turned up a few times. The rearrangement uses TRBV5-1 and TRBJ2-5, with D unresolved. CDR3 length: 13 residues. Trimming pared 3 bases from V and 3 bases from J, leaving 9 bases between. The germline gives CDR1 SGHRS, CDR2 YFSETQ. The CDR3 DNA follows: TGCGCCAGCAGCTGGGCCGTCGAAGAGACCCAGTACTTC. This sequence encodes CASSWAVEETQYF.

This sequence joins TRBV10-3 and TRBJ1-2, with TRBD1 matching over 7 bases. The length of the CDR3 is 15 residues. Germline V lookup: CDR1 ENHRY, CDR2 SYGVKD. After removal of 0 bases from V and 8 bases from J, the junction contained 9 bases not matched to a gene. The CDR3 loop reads CAISESRDSKGGYTF. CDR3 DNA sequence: TGTGCCATCAGTGAGTCCCGGGACAGCAAGGGAGGCTACACCTTC.

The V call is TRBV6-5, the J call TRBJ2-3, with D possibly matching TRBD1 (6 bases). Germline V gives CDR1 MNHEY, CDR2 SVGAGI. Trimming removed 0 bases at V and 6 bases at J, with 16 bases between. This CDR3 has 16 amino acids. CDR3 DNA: TGTGCCAGCAGTTACTCTCCAGGGGCCCACCGGGATACGCAGTATTTT. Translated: CASSYSPGAHRDTQYF.

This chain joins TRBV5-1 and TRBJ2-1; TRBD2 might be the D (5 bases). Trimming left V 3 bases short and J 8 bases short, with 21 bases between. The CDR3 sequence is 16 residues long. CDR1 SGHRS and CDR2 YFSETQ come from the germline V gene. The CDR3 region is CASSSPTETPGDEQFF. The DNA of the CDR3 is TGCGCCAGCAGCTCGCCAACTGAAACCCCCGGGGATGAGCAGTTCTTC.

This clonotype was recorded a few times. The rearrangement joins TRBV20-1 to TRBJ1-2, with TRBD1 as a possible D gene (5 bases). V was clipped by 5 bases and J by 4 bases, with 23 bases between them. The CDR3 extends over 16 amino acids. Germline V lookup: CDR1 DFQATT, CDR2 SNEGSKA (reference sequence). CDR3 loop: CSARTPLGARGYGYTF. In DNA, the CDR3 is TGCAGTGCTCGTACCCCTCTTGGGGCCCGCGGCTATGGCTACACCTTC.